This T cell receptor (beta chain) stems from a study of molecular identifiers for immune sequencing clone quantification. Study findings and constraints: Clones exceeding 20 RNA copies carried over 97% of effector molecules but under 1% of naive-cell molecules.

As to this clonotype: The antigen remains undetermined.

CDR1 and CDR2 (germline): ENHRY, SYGVKD. V was pared by 4 bases and J by 0 bases, with 10 bases between. The CDR3 extends over 14 amino acids. When naive CD8 T cells were sorted, they were gated as CD8+CD4-CCR7+CD45RA+. Bulk TCR library preparation followed previously described methods with listed TCR primers. A single record per CDR3 protein comes from TCRdb applying MiXCR to the PCR reads. The sample carries over 100,000 distinct CDR3 sequences, 30% to 45% recorded once. The TCR comes from a human donor in good health. Some libraries in this study had Jurkat cell RNA spiked in. The sample comprised naive CD8+ T cells from blood, with Jurkat cell RNA spiked in. Described subset: FACS-sorted CD8+CD4-CCR7+CD45RA+ naive T cells. The rearrangement links TRBV10-3 to TRBJ2-7; D is undetermined. The CDR3 is CAISAWVLSYEQYF. The CDR3 nucleotides are TGTGCCATCAGTGCCTGGGTCCTCTCCTACGAGCAGTACTTC.